This T cell receptor beta chain came from a study of blood T cell repertoires in COVID-19. Across the study: Both acute and convalescent COVID-19 samples were obtained from the United States, Italy and Spain. T cells, B-cell-depleted T cells, or PBMCs provided the cDNA or gDNA that served as material.

The length of the CDR3 is 15 residues. CDR1 LGHNA and CDR2 YSLEER come from the germline V gene. Trimming removed 0 bases at V and 1 base at J, with 10 bases between. Study processing details: Amplification with reference gene primers provided the estimates of nucleated cell counts. Assay used: immunoSEQ multiplex PCR; TCRdb lists only in-frame clones, some missing. For V, J and clone size, that table is used; D and trimming come from the DNA. The table lists under 85,000 clones, around 76% of them singletons. The origin of this receptor is a woman older than 75 with active or convalescent COVID-19. Specimen: peripheral blood. This rearrangement joins TRBV4-3 to TRBJ2-7; tentatively, D is TRBD1 (5 bases). CDR3 sequence: CASSQDWGSSYEQYF. The CDR3 DNA follows: TGCGCCAGCAGCCAAGATTGGGGCAGTTCCTACGAGCAGTACTTC.